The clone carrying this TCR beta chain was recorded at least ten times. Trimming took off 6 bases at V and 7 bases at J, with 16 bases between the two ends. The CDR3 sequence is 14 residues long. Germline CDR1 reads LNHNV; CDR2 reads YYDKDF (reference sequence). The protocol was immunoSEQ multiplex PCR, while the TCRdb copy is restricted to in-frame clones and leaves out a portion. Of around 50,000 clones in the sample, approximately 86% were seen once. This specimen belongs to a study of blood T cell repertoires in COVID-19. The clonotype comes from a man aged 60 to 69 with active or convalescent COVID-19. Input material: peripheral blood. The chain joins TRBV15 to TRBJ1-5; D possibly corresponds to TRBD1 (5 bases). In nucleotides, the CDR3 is TGTGCCACCAGGACGGGGGGAAGTTGGCAGCCCCAGCATTTT. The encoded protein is CATRTGGSWQPQHF.